The TCR beta chain described here comes from a study of T cell responses to AZD1222 COVID-19 vaccine. Findings and caveats of the study: Scientists sampled the repertoires only once the peak T cell response had passed. Donors were mostly white British, more females; clonal diversity possibly underestimated. Just a handful of AZD1222 recipients were seropositive at baseline.

The method was immunoSEQ multiplex PCR; TCRdb's version includes in-frame clones alone and lacks a portion of them. The profile covers about 72,000 clones, with roughly 84% appearing a single time and around 24% taken by the ten largest. Germline CDR1 and CDR2: MDHEN and SYDVKM. Trimming stripped 4 bases from V and 1 base from J, with 8 bases between. The CDR3 is 15 amino acids. A word on this clone: What it recognizes is unknown.

This chain uses TRBV28 with TRBJ2-6, with a tentative D call TRBD1 (5 bases). This sample comprised peripheral blood, obtained on day 0 of AZD1222 vaccination. The sequence came from an adult in good health. In DNA form, the CDR3 reads TGTGCCAGCAGTTCAGGGCAATCTGGGGCCAACGTCCTGACTTTC. This translates into CASSSGQSGANVLTF.